This TCR beta chain emerged from a study of T-cell reconstitution after alpha-beta-depleted transplantation in children. Broader study findings: By one year post-transplant, T-cell counts and diversity largely arose from T cells that were newly produced. The study reportedly traced alpha-beta T cells about two months after transplant to several hundred expanded graft clones. It was surviving recipient T cells and thymic progenitors that gave some patients high TCRbeta diversity at day 60.

The CDR3 extends over 15 amino acids. CDR1 DFQATT and CDR2 SNEGSKA come from the germline V gene (reference sequence). V was shortened by 1 base and J by 4 bases, with 14 bases between the two germline ends. Note on this clonotype: Its target is not known.

The authors prepared the TCRbeta library with unique molecular identifiers. TCRdb itself ran the PCR reads through MiXCR, one entry per CDR3 protein. The profile shows 450,000 to 700,000 distinct CDR3 sequences, 25% to 30% of them singletons. The TCR comes from a boy under three years old with Wiskott-Aldrich syndrome, due to receive a stem cell transplant. This specimen consisted of PBMCs, obtained before TCRalphabeta/CD19-depleted stem cell transplant. The rearrangement joins TRBV20-1 to TRBJ1-5; a possible D gene is TRBD1 (6 bases). The CDR3: CSARVEGTPNQPQHF. The CDR3 DNA follows: TGCAGTGCTAGAGTGGAAGGGACACCAAATCAGCCCCAGCATTTT.